This entry lists 12 T cell receptor beta chains sequenced from one sample in a study of blood T cell repertoires in COVID-19 (dated by TCRdb to 2018 to 2020). The library was prepared using the immunoSEQ multiplex PCR assay. TCRdb took this table from immuneACCESS and kept in-frame rearrangements with V and J called. Such tables lack part of the clones; where checked against another copy, unresolved V genes explain under half of the gap, and the rest is unexplained. The sample table records fewer than 200,000 clones; about 72% of these occur just once. The biggest ten clones account for approximately 15% of the sample. Sequencing used PBMCs or T cells enriched from blood (not recorded which). These receptors were taken from a woman in her fifties or sixties who had recovered from COVID-19.

This chain links TRBV7-9 with TRBJ2-3; 12 bases match TRBD1. Germline V gives CDR1 SEHNR, CDR2 FQNEAQ (reference sequence). The CDR3 runs 15 residues. Losses at the gene ends were 4 bases for V and 6 bases for J; bases not matched to a gene: 5. The CDR3 sequence: CASSYGTGGRDTQYF. The CDR3, as DNA: TGTGCCAGCAGCTACGGGACAGGGGGCAGGGATACGCAGTATTTT.

V gene TRBV5-5 combines with J gene TRBJ1-2; no definite D call. The ends were cut back, 2 bases at V and 4 bases at J, with 9 bases in the middle. Germline CDR1 SGHKS, CDR2 YYEKEE (reference sequence). The CDR3 is 13 amino acids. The CDR3 loop reads CASSFGPIYGYTF. The CDR3 DNA sequence: TGTGCCAGCAGCTTTGGGCCGATCTATGGCTACACCTTC.

This clone has just one count. The chain carries TRBV28 and TRBJ2-1, with 7 nucleotides matching TRBD2. The trim removed 5 bases at V and 9 bases at J, leaving 10 bases unmatched. The V gene's germline CDR1 is MDHEN and CDR2 SYDVKM. The CDR3 totals 14 residues. The chain's CDR3 is CASSPERDNPEQFF. CDR3 sequence (DNA): TGTGCCAGCAGTCCCGAGCGGGATAACCCTGAGCAGTTCTTC.

The chain carries TRBV28 and TRBJ2-7, with 9 nucleotides matching TRBD1. This CDR3 has 14 amino acids. Germline V lookup: CDR1 MDHEN, CDR2 SYDVKM. V shed 6 bases and J 3 bases; nucleotides not matched to a gene: 6. CDR3 in amino acids: CASSAGTGFYEQYF. The CDR3 DNA is TGTGCCAGCAGCGCCGGGACAGGGTTCTACGAGCAGTACTTC.

The chain is built from TRBV4-1 and TRBJ2-1; TRBD2 might be the D (6 bases). V lost 1 base and J lost 2, with 18 bases in between. Germline V gene data show CDR1 as MGHRA and CDR2 as YSYEKL. This CDR3 spans 18 amino acids. This CDR3 is CASSQGGVGAETYNEQFF. CDR3 coding DNA: TGCGCCAGCAGCCAAGGCGGGGTAGGAGCGGAGACCTACAATGAGCAGTTCTTC.

The chain couples TRBV3-1 (or the pseudogene TRBV3-2) to TRBJ2-7; TRBD2 might be the D (6 bases). CDR1 is LGHDT and CDR2 is YNNKEL in the germline V gene (reference sequence). V lost 0 bases, J lost 3 bases, and 12 bases lay in between. This CDR3 has 15 amino acids. The CDR3, as DNA: TGTGCCAGCAGCCAAGATAACACGGAGGGCTACGAGCAGTACTTC. This codes for CASSQDNTEGYEQYF.

V gene TRBV5-4 combines with J gene TRBJ2-5; 13 nucleotides agree with TRBD2. The CDR3 has 15 residues. The junction had 2 bases not matched to a gene; V was cut back by 2 bases and J by 4 bases. CDR1 and CDR2 (germline): SGHNT, YYREEE (reference sequence). The CDR3 nucleotides read TGTGCCAGCAGCTTAAGACTAGCGGGGGGAGAGACCCAGTACTTC. Translated: CASSLRLAGGETQYF.

The chain uses TRBV7-9 and TRBJ1-1; 7 bases agree with TRBD1. This CDR3 comprises 14 residues. Germline trimming cut 6 bases from V and 3 bases from J; bases unmatched to any gene: 7. Germline-derived CDR1 and CDR2 are SEHNR and FQNEAQ (reference sequence). The CDR3 DNA follows: TGTGCCAGCAGAACAGGGGTACGGGACACTGAAGCTTTCTTT. The encoded protein is CASRTGVRDTEAFF.

This clone turned up a few times. This specimen includes other DNA sequences encoding the same CDR3. CDR3 region: CSVESRDYEQYF. DNA of the CDR3: TGCAGCGTTGAGTCGAGGGACTACGAGCAGTACTTC. The chain has TRBV29-1 and TRBJ2-7; D is perhaps TRBD2 (5 bases). The CDR3 is made up of 12 amino acids. Germline values: CDR1 SQVTM, CDR2 ANQGSEA. Trimming cost V 3 bases and J 3 bases, with 9 bases left between them.

The CDR3 nucleotides read TGTGCCAGCTCAGGAGCCTCTTCCTACGAGCAGTACTTC. Translation gives CASSGASSYEQYF. The gene calls are TRBV18 and TRBJ2-7; D gene uncertain. V dropped 5 bases and J dropped 1 base, with 9 bases sitting between them. The CDR3 is made up of 13 amino acids. CDR1 and CDR2 (germline): KGHSH, LQKENI.

The genes are TRBV5-1 and TRBJ2-2; D is possibly TRBD1 (5 bases). The germline gives CDR1 SGHRS, CDR2 YFSETQ. The CDR3 has 15 amino acids. The V end was cut by 0 bases, the J end by 6 bases, with 12 bases between. The CDR3 loop is CASSLATGKAGELFF. The DNA of the CDR3 is TGCGCCAGCAGCTTGGCTACAGGAAAGGCCGGGGAGCTGTTTTTT.

The chain combines TRBV11-2 with TRBJ1-6, with D possibly being TRBD1 (6 bases). CDR1 is SGHAT, CDR2 FQNNGV, per germline. This CDR3 region has 18 residues. Between the trimmed V and J ends, which lost 3 bases and 9 bases, there was a span of 24 bases. The CDR3 protein is CASSFQSGGRGSGSPLHF. The CDR3 bases are TGTGCCAGCAGCTTCCAGAGTGGGGGTAGGGGGTCGGGTTCACCCCTCCACTTT.